This passage covers 21 T cell receptor beta chains from one sample sequenced in a study of monozygotic twins with cystic fibrosis (dated by TCRdb to the early 2020s). The method was the immunoSEQ multiplex PCR assay. Imported from immuneACCESS, the table was reduced by TCRdb to in-frame sequences with V and J called. These copies leave out some clones; in studies compared against another copy, an unresolved V gene accounts for under half, and the cause of the remainder is not known. This sample lists over 14,000 clones; roughly 81% were detected once. The leading ten clones occupy around 1.1% of the sample. Sequencing was performed on blood. The source is a boy aged 10-17 years with cystic fibrosis.

The chain uses TRBV5-1 and TRBJ1-5; D ambiguous. CDR3 length: 15 amino acids. The V and J ends lost 0 bases and 6 bases respectively, with 13 bases between them. Germline values: CDR1 SGHRS, CDR2 YFSETQ. CDR3 nucleotides: TGCGCCAGCAGCTTGGGAACGGCTCGGGGTCAGCCCCAGCATTTT. It yields the protein CASSLGTARGQPQHF.

This chain connects TRBV7-8 to TRBJ1-2; a possible D gene is TRBD1 (6 bases). Germline CDR1 is SGHVS and CDR2 is FQNEAQ. Trimming shortened V by 6 bases and J by 7 bases, and 12 bases separated the two germline ends. There are 12 residues in the CDR3. The CDR3 sequence: CASRATGVGYTF. The CDR3 region has the DNA TGTGCCAGCAGAGCGACAGGAGTTGGCTACACCTTC.

This sequence joins TRBV14 and TRBJ2-2; D is possibly TRBD1 (5 bases). Trimming left V 1 base short and J 3 bases short, with 12 bases between. The CDR3 covers 16 residues. Germline CDR1 is SGHDN and CDR2 is FVKESK. The CDR3 DNA follows: TGTGCCAGCAGCCAAGGGGCAGGGCTTTACACCGGGGAGCTGTTTTTT. It specifies CASSQGAGLYTGELFF.

Written as DNA, the CDR3 is TGTGCCAGCAGTGGACTAGCGGGGAACACAGATACGCAGTATTTT. Its protein product is CASSGLAGNTDTQYF. V and J are TRBV6-1 and TRBJ2-3, with 11 nucleotides matching TRBD2. V was pared by 4 bases and J by 2 bases, with 2 bases of the junction left unmatched. Germline lookup yields CDR1 MNHNS and CDR2 SASEGT. This CDR3 region has 15 residues.

The chain has TRBV29-1 and TRBJ2-7; weak D call: TRBD2 (5 bases). Germline CDR1 reads SQVTM; CDR2 reads ANQGSEA. The CDR3 extends over 14 amino acids. V was trimmed by 0 bases and J by 6 bases, leaving 15 bases between them. In DNA form, the CDR3 reads TGCAGCGTTGAAGATCCACTCAGGAGGAGCGAGCAGTACTTC. Translation gives CSVEDPLRRSEQYF.

This clone was detected once. The chain carries TRBV18 and TRBJ1-2, with 7 positions matching TRBD1. Germline V gene sequence: CDR1 KGHSH, CDR2 LQKENI. The J segment lost 3 bases and the V segment lost 2 bases, leaving 12 bases of the junction unmatched. The CDR3 extends over 17 amino acids. CDR3 in DNA: TGTGCCAGCTCACCAGACAACGAGGGGACAGTTGACTATGGCTACACCTTC. Residues: CASSPDNEGTVDYGYTF.

The V gene is TRBV19, the J gene TRBJ2-2; tentatively, D is TRBD2 (5 bases). Germline loops: CDR1 LNHDA, CDR2 SQIVND (reference sequence). Trimming took off 6 bases at V and 0 bases at J, with 8 bases between the two ends. The CDR3 spans 14 residues. CDR3 sequence: CASRASSNTGELFF. The CDR3 DNA is TGTGCCAGTAGGGCTAGCTCGAACACCGGGGAGCTGTTTTTT. The whole variable domain, remainder taken from reference TRBV19 and TRBJ2-2, is DGGITQSPKYLFRKEGQNVTLSCEQNLNHDAMYWYRQDPGQGLRLIYYSQIVNDFQKGDIAEGYSVSREKKESFPLTVTSAQKNPTAFYLCASRASSNTGELFFGEGSRLTVL.

The chain uses TRBV7-9 and TRBJ1-6; D perhaps matches TRBD1 (6 bases). CDR1 is SEHNR and CDR2 is FQNEAQ in the germline V gene (reference sequence). The CDR3 spans 18 residues. V gave up 3 bases and J gave up 0 bases, with 15 bases separating them. Written as DNA, the CDR3 is TGTGCCAGCAGCTTTGGGACAAGGATCCACTCCTATAATTCACCCCTCCACTTT. Its protein is CASSFGTRIHSYNSPLHF.

The J gene is TRBJ2-1, the V gene TRBV7-9; 9 nucleotides match TRBD2. After removal of 10 bases from V and 2 bases from J, the junction contained 6 bases not matched to a gene. The CDR3 runs to 14 residues. CDR1 SEHNR and CDR2 FQNEAQ come from the germline V gene (reference sequence). In DNA, the CDR3 is TGTGCCACGCAGAGCGGGGGGACCTACAATGAGCAGTTCTTC. Encoded protein: CATQSGGTYNEQFF. Looking up the rest from reference TRBV7-9 and TRBJ2-1 gives the full variable domain: DTGVSQNPRHKITKRGQNVTFRCDPISEHNRLYWYRQTLGQGPEFLTYFQNEAQLEKSRLLSDRFSAERPKGSFSTLEIQRTEQGDSAMYLCATQSGGTYNEQFFGPGTRLTVL.

The chain has TRBV5-1 and TRBJ2-1, with D unclear. The CDR3 is 14 amino acids. V was pared by 1 base and J by 4 bases, with 9 bases between. CDR1 is SGHRS and CDR2 is YFSETQ in the germline V gene. The CDR3 DNA is TGCGCCAGCAGCTTGCAGGCCCAGTACAATGAGCAGTTCTTC. It specifies CASSLQAQYNEQFF.

The V and J genes are TRBV6-1 and TRBJ1-5; a weak D match, TRBD1 (5 bases). Trimming removed 3 bases from V and 5 bases from J, with 14 bases in between. The germline V gene encodes CDR1 MNHNS and CDR2 SASEGT. This CDR3 has 15 amino acids. DNA of the CDR3: TGTGCCAGCAGTGATGCTCCAACAGGTCATCAGCCCCAGCATTTT. Translation gives CASSDAPTGHQPQHF.

V is TRBV9 and J is TRBJ1-5; tentative D call: TRBD1 (5 bases). V was trimmed by 0 bases and J by 7 bases, leaving 14 bases between them. CDR3 length equals 15 residues. Germline loops: CDR1 SGDLS, CDR2 YYNGEE. Written as DNA, the CDR3 is TGTGCCAGCAGCGTAGGAGGGACGGGAGGACAGCCCCAGCATTTT. Encoded protein: CASSVGGTGGQPQHF.

The gene calls are TRBV6-5 and TRBJ2-1; tentatively, D is TRBD2 (5 bases). This CDR3 has 14 residues. In germline, CDR1 is MNHEY, CDR2 SVGAGI. Trimming removed 6 bases from V and 0 bases from J, with 9 bases in between. The CDR3 DNA follows: TGTGCCAGCAGCGGAGGTAGCTCCTACAATGAGCAGTTCTTC. Translation: CASSGGSSYNEQFF.

The chain is built from TRBV9 and TRBJ2-2; a weak D match, TRBD2 (5 bases). V gave up 0 bases and J gave up 4 bases, with 13 bases separating them. Germline lookup yields CDR1 SGDLS and CDR2 YYNGEE. There are 16 residues in the CDR3. The CDR3 loop reads CASSVAYSEPTGELFF. CDR3 nucleotides: TGTGCCAGCAGCGTAGCTTATAGCGAGCCCACCGGGGAGCTGTTTTTT.

The V gene is TRBV28, the J gene TRBJ1-1; possibly TRBD1 for D (6 bases). Germline-derived CDR1 and CDR2 are MDHEN and SYDVKM. The V end was cut by 2 bases, the J end by 5 bases, with 24 bases between. This CDR3 region has 18 residues. This chain's CDR3 is CASSLRGGRTGWWTEAFF. CDR3 coding DNA: TGTGCCAGCAGTTTACGGGGGGGGCGGACGGGCTGGTGGACTGAAGCTTTCTTT.

This chain links TRBV7-9 with TRBJ2-7, with D possibly matching TRBD2 (6 bases). V was shortened by 5 bases and J by 5 bases, with 19 bases between the two germline ends. The germline gives CDR1 SEHNR, CDR2 FQNEAQ (reference sequence). The CDR3 length is 15 residues. CDR3 sequence reads: CASSPTRLVTHEQYF. The CDR3 nucleotides are TGTGCCAGCAGCCCCACCCGACTAGTAACCCACGAGCAGTACTTC.

This clone was observed once. This chain connects TRBV18 to TRBJ2-7; 7 nucleotides line up with TRBD1. CDR1 KGHSH and CDR2 LQKENI come from the germline V gene. Trimming took 5 bases from V and 6 from J; bases not matched to a gene: 19. The CDR3 is 17 residues long. The CDR3 DNA follows: TGTGCCAGCTCAGAGAGCCTTTCCGGGACAGCCAGTTCCGAGCAGTACTTC. It specifies CASSESLSGTASSEQYF.

This chain connects TRBV7-2 to TRBJ1-1; 7 bases match TRBD1. This CDR3 comprises 15 residues. The junction had 4 bases not matched to a gene; V was cut back by 2 bases and J by 1 base. Germline V gene lookup returns CDR1 SGHTA and CDR2 FQGNSA. The CDR3 protein is CASSLRGHRNTEAFF. CDR3 nucleotides: TGTGCCAGCAGCTTAAGGGGGCATAGGAACACTGAAGCTTTCTTT.

The chain employs TRBV5-4 and TRBJ1-6; unclear D gene. The CDR3 spans 14 residues. Trimming pared 2 bases from V and 7 bases from J, leaving 10 bases between. Looked up from germline, CDR1 is SGHNT and CDR2 is YYREEE (reference sequence). The CDR3 region is CASSLDKVNSPLHF. As DNA, the CDR3 is TGTGCCAGCAGCTTAGATAAGGTGAATTCACCCCTCCACTTT. Filled out from reference TRBV5-4 and TRBJ1-6, the complete variable domain reads ETGVTQSPTHLIKTRGQQVTLRCSSQSGHNTVSWYQQALGQGPQFIFQYYREEENGRGNFPPRFSGLQFPNYSSELNVNALELDDSALYLCASSLDKVNSPLHFGNGTRLTVT.

Only a few counts were recorded for this clone. V is TRBV9 and J is TRBJ1-2, with no clear D. The CDR3 extends over 13 amino acids. CDR1 and CDR2 from the germline V gene are SGDLS and YYNGEE. Trimming cost V 4 bases and J 0 bases, with 7 bases left between them. CDR3 in amino acids: CASSHDTNYGYTF. CDR3 coding DNA: TGTGCCAGCAGCCATGACACTAACTATGGCTACACCTTC.

The genes are TRBV20-1 and TRBJ1-5, with D perhaps TRBD1 (6 bases). V was shortened by 6 bases and J by 6 bases, with 9 bases between the two germline ends. Germline CDR1 DFQATT, CDR2 SNEGSKA (reference sequence). The CDR3 is 11 residues long. The CDR3 spells CSAGGGQPQHF. CDR3 nucleotide sequence: TGCAGTGCAGGGGGAGGTCAGCCCCAGCATTTT.